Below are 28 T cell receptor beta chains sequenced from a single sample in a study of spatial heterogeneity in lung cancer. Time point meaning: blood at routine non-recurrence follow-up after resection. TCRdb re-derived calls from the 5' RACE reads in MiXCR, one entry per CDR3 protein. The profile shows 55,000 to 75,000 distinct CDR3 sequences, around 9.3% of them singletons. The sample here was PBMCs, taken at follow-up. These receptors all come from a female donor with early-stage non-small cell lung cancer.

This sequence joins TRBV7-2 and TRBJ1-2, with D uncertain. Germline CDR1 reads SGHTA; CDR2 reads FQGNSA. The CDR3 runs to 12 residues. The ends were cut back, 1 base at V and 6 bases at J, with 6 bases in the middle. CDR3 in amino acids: CASSLGLDGYTF. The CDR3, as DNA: TGTGCCAGCAGCTTAGGCCTGGATGGCTACACCTTC.

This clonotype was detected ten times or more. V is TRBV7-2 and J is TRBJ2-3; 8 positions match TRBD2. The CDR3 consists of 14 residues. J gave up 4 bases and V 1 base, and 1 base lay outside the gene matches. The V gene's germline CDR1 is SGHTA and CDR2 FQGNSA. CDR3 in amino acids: CASSLVREADTQYF. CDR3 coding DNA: TGTGCCAGCAGCTTAGTGCGGGAGGCAGATACGCAGTATTTT.

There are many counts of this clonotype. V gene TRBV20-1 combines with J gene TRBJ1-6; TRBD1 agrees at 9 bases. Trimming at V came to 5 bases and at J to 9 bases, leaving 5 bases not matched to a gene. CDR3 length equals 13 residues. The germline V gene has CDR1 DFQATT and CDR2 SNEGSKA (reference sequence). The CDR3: CSAQDRGSSPLHF. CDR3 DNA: TGCAGTGCTCAGGACAGGGGAAGTTCACCCCTCCACTTT.

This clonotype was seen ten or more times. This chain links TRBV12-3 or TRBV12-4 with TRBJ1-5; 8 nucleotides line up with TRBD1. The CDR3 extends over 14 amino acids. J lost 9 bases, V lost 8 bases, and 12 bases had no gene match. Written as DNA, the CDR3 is TGTGCCAGCGACAAGACAGGGGCCCCGGGGCCCCAGCATTTT. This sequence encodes CASDKTGAPGPQHF.

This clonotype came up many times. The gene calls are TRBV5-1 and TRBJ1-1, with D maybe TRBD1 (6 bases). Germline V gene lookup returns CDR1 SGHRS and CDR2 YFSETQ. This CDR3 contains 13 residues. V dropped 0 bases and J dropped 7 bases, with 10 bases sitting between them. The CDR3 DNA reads TGCGCCAGCAGCTTGGCAGGGGAAGTTGAAGCTTTCTTT. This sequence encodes CASSLAGEVEAFF.

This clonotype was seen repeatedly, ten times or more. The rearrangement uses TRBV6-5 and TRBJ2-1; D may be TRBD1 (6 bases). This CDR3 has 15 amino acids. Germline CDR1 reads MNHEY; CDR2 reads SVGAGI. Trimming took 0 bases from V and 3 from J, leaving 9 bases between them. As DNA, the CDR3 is TGTGCCAGCAGTTACTCGGGGGCTATCTACAATGAGCAGTTCTTC. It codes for CASSYSGAIYNEQFF.

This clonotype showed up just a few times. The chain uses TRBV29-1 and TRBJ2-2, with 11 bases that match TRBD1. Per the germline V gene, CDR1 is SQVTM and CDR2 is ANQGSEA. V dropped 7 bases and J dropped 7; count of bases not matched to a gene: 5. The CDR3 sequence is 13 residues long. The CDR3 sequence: CSAPGQGGGELFF. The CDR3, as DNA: TGCAGCGCCCCGGGACAGGGGGGCGGGGAGCTGTTTTTT.

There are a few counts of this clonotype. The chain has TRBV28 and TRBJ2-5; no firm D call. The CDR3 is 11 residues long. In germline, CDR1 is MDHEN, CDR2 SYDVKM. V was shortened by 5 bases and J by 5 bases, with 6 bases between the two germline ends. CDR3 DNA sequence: TGTGCCAGCAGTCGCTCCGAGACCCAGTACTTC. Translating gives CASSRSETQYF.

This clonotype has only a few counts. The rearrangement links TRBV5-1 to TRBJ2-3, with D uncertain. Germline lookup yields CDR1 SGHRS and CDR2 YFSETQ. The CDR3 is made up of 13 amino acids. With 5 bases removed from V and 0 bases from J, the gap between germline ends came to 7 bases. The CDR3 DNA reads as TGCGCCAGCAGGATTACTAGCACAGATACGCAGTATTTT. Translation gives CASRITSTDTQYF.

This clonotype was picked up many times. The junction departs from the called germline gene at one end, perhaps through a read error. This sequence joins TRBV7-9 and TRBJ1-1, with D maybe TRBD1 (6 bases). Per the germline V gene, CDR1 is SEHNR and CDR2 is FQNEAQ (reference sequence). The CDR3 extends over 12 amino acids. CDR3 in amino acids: CASSLGSGGFIF. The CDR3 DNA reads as TGTGCCAGCAGCTTAGGTTCGGGGGGCTTTATCTTT.

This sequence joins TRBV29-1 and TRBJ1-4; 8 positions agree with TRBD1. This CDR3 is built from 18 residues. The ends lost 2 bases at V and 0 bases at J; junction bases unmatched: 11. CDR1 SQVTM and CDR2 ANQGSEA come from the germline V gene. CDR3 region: CSVESPPGTGPTNEKLFF. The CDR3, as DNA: TGCAGCGTTGAATCCCCCCCGGGGACAGGACCAACTAATGAAAAACTGTTTTTT.

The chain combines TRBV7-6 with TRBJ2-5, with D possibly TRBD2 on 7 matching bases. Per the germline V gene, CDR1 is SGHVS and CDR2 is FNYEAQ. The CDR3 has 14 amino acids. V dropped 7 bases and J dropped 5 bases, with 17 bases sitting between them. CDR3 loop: CASTKEGGDETQYF. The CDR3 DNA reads TGTGCCAGCACCAAAGAGGGGGGGGACGAGACCCAGTACTTC.

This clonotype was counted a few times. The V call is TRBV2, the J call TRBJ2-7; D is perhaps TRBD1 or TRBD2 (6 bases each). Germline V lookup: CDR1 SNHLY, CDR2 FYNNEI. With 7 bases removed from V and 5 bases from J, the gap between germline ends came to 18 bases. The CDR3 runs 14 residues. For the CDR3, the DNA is TGTGCCAGCAAATCGACCCCGGGGGCCAACGAGCAGTACTTC. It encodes CASKSTPGANEQYF.

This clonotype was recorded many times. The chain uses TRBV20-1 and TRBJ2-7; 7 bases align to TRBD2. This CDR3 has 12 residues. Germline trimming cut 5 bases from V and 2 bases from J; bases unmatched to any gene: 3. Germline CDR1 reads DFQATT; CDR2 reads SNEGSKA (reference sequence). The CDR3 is CSAPGLTYEQYF. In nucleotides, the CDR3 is TGCAGTGCTCCGGGACTAACCTACGAGCAGTACTTC.

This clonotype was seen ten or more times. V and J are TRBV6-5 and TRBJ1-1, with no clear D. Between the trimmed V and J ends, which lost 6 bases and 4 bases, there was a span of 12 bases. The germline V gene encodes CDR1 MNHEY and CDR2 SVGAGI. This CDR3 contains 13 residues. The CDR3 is CASRSRVVTEAFF. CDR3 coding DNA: TGTGCCAGCAGGTCCCGGGTTGTCACTGAAGCTTTCTTT.

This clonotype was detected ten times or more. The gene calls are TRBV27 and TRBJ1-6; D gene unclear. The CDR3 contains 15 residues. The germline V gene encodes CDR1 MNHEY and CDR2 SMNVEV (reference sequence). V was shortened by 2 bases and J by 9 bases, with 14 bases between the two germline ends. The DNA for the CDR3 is TGTGCCAGCAGTTTACGCCATCCAGAAAGTTCACCCCTCCACTTT. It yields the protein CASSLRHPESSPLHF.

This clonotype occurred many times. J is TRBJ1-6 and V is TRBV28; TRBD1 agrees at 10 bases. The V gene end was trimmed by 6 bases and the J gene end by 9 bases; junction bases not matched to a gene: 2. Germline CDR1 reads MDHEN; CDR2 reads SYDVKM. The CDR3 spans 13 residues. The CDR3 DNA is TGTGCCAGCAGACGGGACAGGGGTTCACCCCTCCACTTT. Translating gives CASRRDRGSPLHF.

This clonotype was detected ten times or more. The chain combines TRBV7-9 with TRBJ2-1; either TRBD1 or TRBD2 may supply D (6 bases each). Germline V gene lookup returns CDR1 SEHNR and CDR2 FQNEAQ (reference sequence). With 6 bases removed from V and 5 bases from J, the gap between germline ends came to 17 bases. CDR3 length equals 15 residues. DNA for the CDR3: TGTGCCAGCAGTTCGACGCGGGACACCAACAATGAGCAGTTCTTC. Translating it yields CASSSTRDTNNEQFF.

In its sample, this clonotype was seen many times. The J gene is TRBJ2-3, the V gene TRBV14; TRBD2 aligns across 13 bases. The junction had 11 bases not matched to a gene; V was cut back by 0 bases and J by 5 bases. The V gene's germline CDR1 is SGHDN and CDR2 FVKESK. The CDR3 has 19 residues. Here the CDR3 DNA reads TGTGCCAGCAGCCAAGACCCCTCGACTAGCGGGAGGTGGATAGATACGCAGTATTTT. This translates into CASSQDPSTSGRWIDTQYF.

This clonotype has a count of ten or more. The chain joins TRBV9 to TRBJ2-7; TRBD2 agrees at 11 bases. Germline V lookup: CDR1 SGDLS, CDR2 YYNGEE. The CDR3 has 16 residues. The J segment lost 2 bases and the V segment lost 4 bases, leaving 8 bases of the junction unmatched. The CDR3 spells CASSPGGTSGPYEQYF. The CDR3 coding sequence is TGTGCCAGCAGCCCGGGAGGGACTAGCGGACCCTACGAGCAGTACTTC.

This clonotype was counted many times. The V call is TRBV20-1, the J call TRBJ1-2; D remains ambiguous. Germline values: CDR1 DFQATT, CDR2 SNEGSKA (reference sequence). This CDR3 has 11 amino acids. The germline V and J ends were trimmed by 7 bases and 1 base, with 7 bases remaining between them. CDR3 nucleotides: TGCAGTGTAGCGGATAACTATGGCTACACCTTC. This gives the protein CSVADNYGYTF.

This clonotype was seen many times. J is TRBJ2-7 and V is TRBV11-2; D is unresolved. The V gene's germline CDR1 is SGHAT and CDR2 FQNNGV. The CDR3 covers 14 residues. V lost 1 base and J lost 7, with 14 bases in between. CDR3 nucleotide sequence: TGTGCCAGCAGCTTAGGTTTTCCCGGTGGGGAGCAGTACTTC. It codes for CASSLGFPGGEQYF.

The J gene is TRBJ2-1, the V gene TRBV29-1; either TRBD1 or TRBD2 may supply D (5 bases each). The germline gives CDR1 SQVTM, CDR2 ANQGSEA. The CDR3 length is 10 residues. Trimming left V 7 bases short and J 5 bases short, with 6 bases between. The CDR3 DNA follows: TGCAGCGGGGGACACAATGAGCAGTTCTTC. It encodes CSGGHNEQFF.

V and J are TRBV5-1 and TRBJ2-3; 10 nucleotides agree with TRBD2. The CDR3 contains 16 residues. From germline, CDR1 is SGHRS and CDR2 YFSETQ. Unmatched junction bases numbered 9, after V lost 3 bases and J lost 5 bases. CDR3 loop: CASSWTASGSIDTQYF. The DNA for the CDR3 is TGCGCCAGCAGCTGGACCGCTAGCGGGAGTATAGATACGCAGTATTTT.

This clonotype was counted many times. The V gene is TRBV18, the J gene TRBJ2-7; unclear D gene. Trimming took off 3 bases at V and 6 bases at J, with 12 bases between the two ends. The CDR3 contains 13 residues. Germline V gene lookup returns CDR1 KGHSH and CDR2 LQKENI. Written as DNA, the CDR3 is TGTGCCAGCTCACCCATTGACATTGTCGAGCAGTACTTC. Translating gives CASSPIDIVEQYF. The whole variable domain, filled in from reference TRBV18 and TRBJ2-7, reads NAGVMQNPRHLVRRRGQEARLRCSPMKGHSHVYWYRQLPEEGLKFMVYLQKENIIDESGMPKERFSAEFPKEGPSILRIQQVVRGDSAAYFCASSPIDIVEQYFGPGTRLTVT.

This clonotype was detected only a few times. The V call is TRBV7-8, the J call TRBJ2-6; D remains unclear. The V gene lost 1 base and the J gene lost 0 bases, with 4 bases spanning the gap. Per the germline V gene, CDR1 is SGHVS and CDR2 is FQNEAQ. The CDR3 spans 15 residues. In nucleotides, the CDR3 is TGTGCCAGCAGCTTAGGCGACTCTGGGGCCAACGTCCTGACTTTC. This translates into CASSLGDSGANVLTF.

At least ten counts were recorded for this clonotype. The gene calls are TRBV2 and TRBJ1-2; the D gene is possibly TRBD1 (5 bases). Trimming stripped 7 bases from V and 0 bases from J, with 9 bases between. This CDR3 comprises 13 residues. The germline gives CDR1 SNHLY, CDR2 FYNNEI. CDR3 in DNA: TGTGCCAGCAAGAGGGGTTCTAACTATGGCTACACCTTC. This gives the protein CASKRGSNYGYTF.

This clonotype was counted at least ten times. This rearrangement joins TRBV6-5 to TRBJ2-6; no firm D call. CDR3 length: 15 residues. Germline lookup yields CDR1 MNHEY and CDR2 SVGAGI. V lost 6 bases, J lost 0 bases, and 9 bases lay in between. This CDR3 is CASSTGFSGANVLTF. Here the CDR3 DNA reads TGTGCCAGCAGCACCGGATTCTCTGGGGCCAACGTCCTGACTTTC.